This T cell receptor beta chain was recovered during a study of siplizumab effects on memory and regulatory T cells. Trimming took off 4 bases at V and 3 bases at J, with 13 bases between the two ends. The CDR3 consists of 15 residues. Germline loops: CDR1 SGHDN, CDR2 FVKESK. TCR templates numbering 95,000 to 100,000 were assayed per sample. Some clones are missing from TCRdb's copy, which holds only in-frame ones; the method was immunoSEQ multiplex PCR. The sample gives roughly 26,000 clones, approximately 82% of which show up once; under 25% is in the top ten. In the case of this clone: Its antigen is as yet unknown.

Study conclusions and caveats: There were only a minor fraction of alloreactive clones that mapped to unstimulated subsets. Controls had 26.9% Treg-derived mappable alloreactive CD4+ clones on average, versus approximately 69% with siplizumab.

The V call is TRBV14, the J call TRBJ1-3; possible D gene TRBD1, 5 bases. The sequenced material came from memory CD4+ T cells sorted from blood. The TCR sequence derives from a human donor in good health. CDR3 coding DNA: TGTGCCAGCAGCCCCCGGACAAATCTTGGAAACACCATATATTTT. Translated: CASSPRTNLGNTIYF.